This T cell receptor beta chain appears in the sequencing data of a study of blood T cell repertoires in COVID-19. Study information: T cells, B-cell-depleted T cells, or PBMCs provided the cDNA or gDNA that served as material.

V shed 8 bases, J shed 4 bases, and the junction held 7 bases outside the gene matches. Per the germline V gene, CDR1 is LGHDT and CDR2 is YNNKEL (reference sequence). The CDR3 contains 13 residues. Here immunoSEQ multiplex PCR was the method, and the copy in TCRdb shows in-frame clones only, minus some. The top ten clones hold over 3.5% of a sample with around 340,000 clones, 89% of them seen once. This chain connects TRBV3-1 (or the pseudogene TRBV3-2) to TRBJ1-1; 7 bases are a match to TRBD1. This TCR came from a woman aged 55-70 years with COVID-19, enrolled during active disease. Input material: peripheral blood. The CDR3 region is CASGYRGGTEAFF. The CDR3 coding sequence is TGTGCCAGCGGATACAGGGGAGGCACTGAAGCTTTCTTT.